This T cell receptor (beta chain) comes out of a study of cytomegalovirus exposure and HLA in healthy donors. The study's findings and limits: As a later analysis showed, several of the most significant clusters appeared to be linked to common viral pathogens. A few CMV-associated chains were confirmed in vitro to be specific for CMV antigens. Diagnosis of cytomegalovirus status made by the classifier reportedly showed high specificity and sensitivity.

PCR used 60 Vbeta primers and 13 Jbeta primers. In the original workflow: An analysis that came later counted around 80 million unique TCR beta chains, approximately 10 million shared. The repertoire was sequenced with immunoSEQ multiplex PCR; TCRdb's copy has only in-frame clones and lacks some. V, J and clone size derive from that table, while D and trimming were established from the DNA sequence. The sample includes 150,000 to 180,000 clones, 74% of them seen just once. As concerns this clone: What it recognizes is unknown.

V gave up 0 bases and J gave up 6 bases; unmatched junction bases: 7. This CDR3 spans 14 amino acids. Germline lookup yields CDR1 GTSNPN and CDR2 SVGIG (reference sequence). The source material was PBMCs. The receptor was isolated from a man aged 25-40 years in good health and CMV-seronegative. The gene calls are TRBV30 and TRBJ1-1; 7 positions match TRBD1. CDR3 sequence: CAWSVKGAPAEAFF. As DNA, the CDR3 is TGTGCCTGGAGTGTAAAGGGGGCGCCCGCTGAAGCTTTCTTT.